This T cell receptor (beta chain) appears in the sequencing data of a study of blood T cell repertoires in COVID-19. Study summary: The samples span acute and convalescent COVID-19 from the United States, Italy and Spain. PBMCs, B-cell-depleted T cells, or T cells provided the cDNA or gDNA that made up the material.

Seattle patients were enrolled while actively infected and followed longitudinally. Germline CDR1 and CDR2: MNHEY and SMNVEV (reference sequence). The CDR3 consists of 14 residues. Trimming took off 6 bases at V and 4 bases at J, with 12 bases between the two ends. How the authors handled the data: Reference gene primer amplification yielded estimated nucleated cell counts. This table comes from immunoSEQ multiplex PCR, and its TCRdb copy is limited to in-frame clones, with some not included. Clone size and the V and J calls come from that table; the DNA yielded D and trimming. This sample has 300,000 to 350,000 clones, with almost 90% found just once.

Sequenced: peripheral blood. The sequence derives from a woman in her seventies with COVID-19, enrolled during active disease. The chain joins TRBV27 to TRBJ1-4; maybe TRBD1 (5 bases). DNA for the CDR3: TGTGCCAGCAGCCCGGACATTCATAATGAAAAACTGTTTTTT. Its protein is CASSPDIHNEKLFF.